This T cell receptor beta chain stems from a study of blood T cell repertoires in COVID-19. Authors' methods: Using reference gene primer amplification, nucleated cell counts were estimated. Some clones are missing from TCRdb's copy, which holds only in-frame ones; the method was immunoSEQ multiplex PCR. V, J and clone size derive from that table, while D and trimming were established from the DNA sequence. The sample lists more than 300,000 clones, around nine tenths occurring once. Trimming at V came to 7 bases and at J to 4 bases, leaving 9 bases not matched to a gene. Per germline, CDR1 SNHLY and CDR2 FYNNEI. This CDR3 contains 15 residues.

Sequenced sample: peripheral blood. The V and J genes are TRBV2 and TRBJ1-2; 10 bases align to TRBD1. The receptor was isolated from a woman aged 70-85 years with COVID-19, enrolled during active disease. CDR3 residues: CASKGQGTVGYGYTF. CDR3 bases: TGTGCCAGCAAGGGACAGGGGACGGTAGGCTATGGCTACACCTTC.